These 2 T cell receptor beta chains came from one sample sequenced in a study of cytomegalovirus exposure and HLA in healthy donors. 13 Jbeta primers and 60 Vbeta primers were used for the PCR. The method was immunoSEQ multiplex PCR; TCRdb's version includes in-frame clones alone and lacks a portion of them. The sample has some 110,000 clones, 79% seen once. Sequencing was performed on PBMCs. These receptors were obtained from a man aged 25-45 years in good health and CMV-seropositive.

V usage is TRBV5-5 and J usage is TRBJ1-5; TRBD1 is a possible D gene (6 bases). The length of the CDR3 is 15 residues. Trimming took off 3 bases at V and 5 bases at J, with 15 bases between the two ends. Germline V gene sequence: CDR1 SGHKS, CDR2 YYEKEE (reference sequence). DNA of the CDR3: TGTGCCAGCAGCTCTGAGCTACAGGGTGATCAGCCCCAGCATTTT. Protein sequence: CASSSELQGDQPQHF.

The rearrangement uses TRBV13 and TRBJ1-1, with TRBD1 identical over 7 bases. The CDR3 is 13 amino acids. CDR1 is PRHDT and CDR2 is FYEKMQ in the germline V gene (reference sequence). The trim removed 10 bases at V and 1 base at J, leaving 6 bases unmatched. The CDR3 protein is CATRTGENTEAFF. In nucleotides, the CDR3 is TGTGCCACCAGGACAGGTGAGAACACTGAAGCTTTCTTT.